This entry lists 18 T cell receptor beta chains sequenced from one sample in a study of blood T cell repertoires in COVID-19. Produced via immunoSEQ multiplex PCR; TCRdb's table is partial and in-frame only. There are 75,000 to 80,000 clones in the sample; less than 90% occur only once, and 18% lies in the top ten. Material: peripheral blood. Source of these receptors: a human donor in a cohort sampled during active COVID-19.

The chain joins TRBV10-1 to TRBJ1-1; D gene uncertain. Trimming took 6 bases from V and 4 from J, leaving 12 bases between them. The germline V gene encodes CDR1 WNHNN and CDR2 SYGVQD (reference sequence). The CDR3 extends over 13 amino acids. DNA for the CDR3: TGCGCCAGCAGCGTGGGCCAGCCCACTGAAGCTTTCTTT. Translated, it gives CASSVGQPTEAFF.

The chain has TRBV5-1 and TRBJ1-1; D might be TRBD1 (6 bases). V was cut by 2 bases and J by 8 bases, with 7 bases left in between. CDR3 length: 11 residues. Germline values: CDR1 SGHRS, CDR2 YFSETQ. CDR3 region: CASSLQGEAFF. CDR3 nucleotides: TGCGCCAGCAGCTTACAGGGCGAAGCTTTCTTT.

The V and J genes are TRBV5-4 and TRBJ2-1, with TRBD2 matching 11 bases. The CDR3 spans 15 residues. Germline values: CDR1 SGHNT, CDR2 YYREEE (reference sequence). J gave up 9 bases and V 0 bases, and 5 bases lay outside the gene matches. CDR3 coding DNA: TGTGCCAGCAGCTTGGGGGGTAGCGGGAGGGGTGAGCAGTTCTTC. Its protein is CASSLGGSGRGEQFF.

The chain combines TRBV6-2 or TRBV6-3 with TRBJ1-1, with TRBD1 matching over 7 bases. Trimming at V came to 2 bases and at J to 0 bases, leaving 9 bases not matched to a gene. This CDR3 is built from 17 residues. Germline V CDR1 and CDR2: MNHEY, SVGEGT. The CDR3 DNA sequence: TGTGCCAGCAGTTACCGTCTCACAGGGGCCCTGAACACTGAAGCTTTCTTT. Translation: CASSYRLTGALNTEAFF.

The CDR3 region is CASSNGETGATNEKLFF. The DNA for the CDR3 is TGTGCCAGCAGCAATGGGGAGACCGGAGCAACTAATGAAAAACTGTTTTTT. The chain links TRBV21-1 to TRBJ1-4. TRBV21-1 is given as a pseudogene. CDR3 length: 17 residues.

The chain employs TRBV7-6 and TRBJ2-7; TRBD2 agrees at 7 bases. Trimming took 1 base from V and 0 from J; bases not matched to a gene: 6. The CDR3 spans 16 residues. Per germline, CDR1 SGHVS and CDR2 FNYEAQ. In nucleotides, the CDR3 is TGTGCCAGCAGCTTAGGGGCTAGCGGTCTCTCCTACGAGCAGTACTTC. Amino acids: CASSLGASGLSYEQYF.

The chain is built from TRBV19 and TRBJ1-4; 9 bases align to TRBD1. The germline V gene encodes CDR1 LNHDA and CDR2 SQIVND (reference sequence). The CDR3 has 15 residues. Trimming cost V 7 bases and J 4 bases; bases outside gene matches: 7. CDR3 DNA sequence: TGTGCCAGTAAGATACGGACAGGGGTTAATGAAAAACTGTTTTTT. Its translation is CASKIRTGVNEKLFF.

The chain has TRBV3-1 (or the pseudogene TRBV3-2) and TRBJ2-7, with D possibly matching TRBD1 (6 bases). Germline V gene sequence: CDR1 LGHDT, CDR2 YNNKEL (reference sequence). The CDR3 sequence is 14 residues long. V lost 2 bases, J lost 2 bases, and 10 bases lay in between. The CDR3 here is CASSQRTVTYEQYF. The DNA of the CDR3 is TGTGCCAGCAGCCAACGGACAGTGACCTACGAGCAGTACTTC.

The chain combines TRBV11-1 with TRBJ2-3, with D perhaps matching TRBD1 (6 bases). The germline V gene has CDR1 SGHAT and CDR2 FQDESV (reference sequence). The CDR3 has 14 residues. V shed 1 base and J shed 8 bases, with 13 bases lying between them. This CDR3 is CASSLGAGVGTQYF. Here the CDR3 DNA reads TGTGCCAGCAGCTTAGGGGCAGGGGTCGGTACGCAGTATTTT.

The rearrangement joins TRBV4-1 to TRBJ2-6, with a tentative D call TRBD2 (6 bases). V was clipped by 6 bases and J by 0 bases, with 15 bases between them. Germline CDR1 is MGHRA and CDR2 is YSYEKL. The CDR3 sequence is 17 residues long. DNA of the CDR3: TGCGCCAGCAGTCCGTTTGCCGGGAGCTCTGGGGCCAACGTCCTGACTTTC. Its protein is CASSPFAGSSGANVLTF.

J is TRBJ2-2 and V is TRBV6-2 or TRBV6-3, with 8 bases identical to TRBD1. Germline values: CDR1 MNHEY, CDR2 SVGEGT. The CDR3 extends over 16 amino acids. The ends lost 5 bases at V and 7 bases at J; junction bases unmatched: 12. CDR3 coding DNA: TGTGCCAGCAGTCCCCGATCCGACAGGGGTAACGGGGAGCTGTTTTTT. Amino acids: CASSPRSDRGNGELFF.

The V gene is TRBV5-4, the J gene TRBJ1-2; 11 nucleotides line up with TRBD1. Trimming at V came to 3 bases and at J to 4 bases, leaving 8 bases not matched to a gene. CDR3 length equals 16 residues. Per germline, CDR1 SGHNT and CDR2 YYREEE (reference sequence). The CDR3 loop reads CASSSGQGALGYGYTF. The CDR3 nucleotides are TGTGCCAGCAGCTCCGGACAGGGGGCGCTTGGCTATGGCTACACCTTC. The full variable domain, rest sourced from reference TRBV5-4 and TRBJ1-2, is ETGVTQSPTHLIKTRGQQVTLRCSSQSGHNTVSWYQQALGQGPQFIFQYYREEENGRGNFPPRFSGLQFPNYSSELNVNALELDDSALYLCASSSGQGALGYGYTFGSGTRLTVV.

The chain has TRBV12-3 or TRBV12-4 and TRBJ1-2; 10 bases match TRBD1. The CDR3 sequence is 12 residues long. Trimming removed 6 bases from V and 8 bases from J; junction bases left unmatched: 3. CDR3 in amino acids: CASSRGQGGYTF. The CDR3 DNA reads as TGTGCCAGCAGCCGGGGACAGGGGGGCTACACCTTC.

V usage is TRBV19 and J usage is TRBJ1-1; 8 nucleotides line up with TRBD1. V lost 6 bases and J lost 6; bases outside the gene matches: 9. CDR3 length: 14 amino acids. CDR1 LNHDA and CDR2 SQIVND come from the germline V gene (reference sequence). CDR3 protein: CASREHGQGAEAFF. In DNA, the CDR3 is TGTGCCAGTAGGGAACACGGACAGGGCGCTGAAGCTTTCTTT.

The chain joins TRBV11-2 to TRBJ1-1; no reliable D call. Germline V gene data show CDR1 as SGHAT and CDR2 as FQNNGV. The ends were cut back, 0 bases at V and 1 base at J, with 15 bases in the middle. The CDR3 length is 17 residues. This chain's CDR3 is CASSLEGRWQANTEAFF. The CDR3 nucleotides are TGTGCCAGCAGCTTAGAAGGGAGGTGGCAGGCGAACACTGAAGCTTTCTTT.

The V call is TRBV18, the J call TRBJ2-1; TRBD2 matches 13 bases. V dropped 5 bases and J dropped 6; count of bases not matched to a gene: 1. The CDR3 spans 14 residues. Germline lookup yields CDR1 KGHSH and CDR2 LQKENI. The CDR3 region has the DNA TGTGCCAGCTCAACTAGCGGGAGGGTCAATGAGCAGTTCTTC. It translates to CASSTSGRVNEQFF.

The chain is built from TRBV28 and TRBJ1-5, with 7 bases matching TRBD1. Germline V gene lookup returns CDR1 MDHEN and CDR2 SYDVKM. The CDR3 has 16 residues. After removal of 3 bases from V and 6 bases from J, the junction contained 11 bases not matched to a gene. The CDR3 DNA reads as TGTGCCAGCAGTTTTGTAGGACAGGCAGCGAGTCAGCCCCAGCATTTT. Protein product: CASSFVGQAASQPQHF.

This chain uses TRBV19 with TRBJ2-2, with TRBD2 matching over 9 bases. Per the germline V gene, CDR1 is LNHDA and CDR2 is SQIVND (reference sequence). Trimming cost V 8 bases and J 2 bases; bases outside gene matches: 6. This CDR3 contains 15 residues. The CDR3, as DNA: TGTGCCAGTCAGTTTAGCGGGGGTAACACCGGGGAGCTGTTTTTT. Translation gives CASQFSGGNTGELFF.